These 8 T cell receptor beta chains share one sample of origin, sequenced in a study of Graves' ophthalmopathy and Graves' hyperthyroidism. RNA transcripts were the template, and TCR beta CDR3 regions were amplified from them. HTBI primers primed a first-round RT-PCR, and a second-round multiplex PCR followed. A single record per CDR3 protein comes from TCRdb applying MiXCR to the multiplex PCR reads. The data contain 450,000 or so distinct CDR3 sequences, approximately 15% of them singletons. Sequenced input: blood. Receptors originate from a woman under 40 with Graves' ophthalmopathy.

This clonotype was picked up many times. The rearrangement uses TRBV15 and TRBJ1-5; no reliable D call. Germline V gene lookup returns CDR1 LNHNV and CDR2 YYDKDF (reference sequence). Trimming removed 8 bases from V and 6 bases from J, with 14 bases in between. CDR3 length: 13 residues. The CDR3 spells CATQARGAQPQHF. In DNA form, the CDR3 reads TGTGCCACCCAGGCCCGGGGAGCTCAGCCCCAGCATTTT.

This clonotype was counted a few times. This chain connects TRBV28 to TRBJ1-5; D call uncertain. Per the germline V gene, CDR1 is MDHEN and CDR2 is SYDVKM. The CDR3 has 13 amino acids. Trimming shortened V by 6 bases and J by 5 bases, and 11 bases separated the two germline ends. CDR3 DNA sequence: TGTGCCAGCAGCCCCCATACCCATCAGCCCCAGCATTTT. Amino acids: CASSPHTHQPQHF.

This clonotype was observed at least ten times. The J gene is TRBJ2-7, the V gene TRBV20-1, with 10 positions matching TRBD1. The CDR3 is 12 residues long. The germline V gene has CDR1 DFQATT and CDR2 SNEGSKA (reference sequence). CDR3 in amino acids: CSPGQGSHEQYF. CDR3 nucleotides: TGCAGCCCGGGACAGGGGTCTCACGAGCAGTACTTC.

This clonotype has ten or more counts. V is TRBV12-3 or TRBV12-4 and J is TRBJ1-1; D gene ambiguous. V lost 3 bases and J 4 bases, leaving 12 bases between the germline ends. CDR3 length: 14 amino acids. The CDR3 loop reads CASSFTGLSTEAFF. The DNA for the CDR3 is TGTGCCAGCAGTTTTACTGGACTGAGCACTGAAGCTTTCTTT.

This clonotype was seen repeatedly, ten times or more. The rearrangement uses TRBV11-1 and TRBJ2-5, with D perhaps matching TRBD2 (6 bases). Between the trimmed V and J ends, which lost 2 bases and 4 bases, there was a span of 23 bases. Germline V gene sequence: CDR1 SGHAT, CDR2 FQDESV (reference sequence). This CDR3 comprises 18 residues. The CDR3 DNA reads TGTGCCAGCAGCTTACGTAGGGGACGGCTGAAGGAGGGAGAGACCCAGTACTTC. Amino acids: CASSLRRGRLKEGETQYF.

This clonotype was picked up many times. The chain joins TRBV28 to TRBJ1-5, with unresolved D. Deletions cut 2 bases from V and 1 base from J, with 6 bases between. Germline V CDR1 and CDR2: MDHEN, SYDVKM. The CDR3 is 14 amino acids. The CDR3 protein is CASSLPWSNQPQHF. The CDR3 DNA follows: TGTGCCAGCAGTTTACCGTGGAGCAATCAGCCCCAGCATTTT. The entire variable domain, with the rest obtained from reference TRBV28 and TRBJ1-5, is as follows: DVKVTQSSRYLVKRTGEKVFLECVQDMDHENMFWYRQDPGLGLRLIYFSYDVKMKEKGDIPEGYSVSREKKERFSLILESASTNQTSMYLCASSLPWSNQPQHFGDGTRLSIL.

The table lists this clonotype with many counts. The junction and the germline gene differ at one end; a read error may be behind it. CDR3 region: CSASRPSTRGTDTQCF. The CDR3 DNA sequence: TGCAGTGCTAGCCGCCCCTCGACTAGAGGCACAGATACGCAGTGTTTT. The gene calls are TRBV20-1 and TRBJ2-3; possible D gene TRBD2, 6 bases. Germline V gene lookup returns CDR1 DFQATT and CDR2 SNEGSKA (reference sequence). The CDR3 is 16 amino acids.

This clonotype was recorded at least ten times. The chain couples TRBV10-3 to TRBJ1-1; no clear D gene. CDR3 length: 13 residues. CDR1 ENHRY and CDR2 SYGVKD come from the germline V gene. Trimming left V 8 bases short and J 0 bases short, with 10 bases between. CDR3 loop: CAISRGMNTEAFF. The CDR3 bases are TGTGCCATCTCACGAGGGATGAACACTGAAGCTTTCTTT.